The clone carrying this T cell receptor (beta chain) was counted at least ten times. This specimen belongs to a study of T cells after yellow fever vaccination. The V gene's germline CDR1 is SEHNR and CDR2 FQNEAQ (reference sequence). The V and J ends lost 3 bases and 2 bases respectively, with 10 bases between them. The length of the CDR3 is 14 residues. In TCRdb, the 5' RACE reads were re-called with MiXCR into one record per CDR3 protein. This table holds nearly 300,000 distinct CDR3 sequences, approximately 10% found once. This rearrangement joins TRBV7-9 to TRBJ2-5; D is possibly TRBD1 (5 bases). The input for sequencing was CD4+ T cells sorted from PBMCs, taken 5 days after the yellow fever booster vaccination. The TCR was taken from a young man who received the YFV17D yellow fever vaccine. The CDR3 protein is CASSLMQGQETQYF. Written as DNA, the CDR3 is TGTGCCAGCAGCTTGATGCAGGGACAAGAGACCCAGTACTTC.